Here is one T cell receptor beta chain with its context. The antigen it recognizes is unknown. No qualities accompany the bases; no much larger clone lies one base away. TCRbeta CDR3 regions were amplified from genomic DNA using the immunoSEQ Assay, a bias-controlled multiplex PCR. In the original analysis: Within the assay, amplification of reference gene primers was used to estimate how many nucleated cells each sample contained. Sequence reads were collapsed and filtered to measure the absolute abundance of every unique TCRbeta CDR3 rearrangement. For each sample, productive Simpson clonality was calculated as the square root of Simpson's diversity index across productive rearrangements. As stored in TCRdb, this immuneACCESS dataset retains in-frame rearrangements with V and J assigned. A fraction of the clones does not appear; measured against another copy, unresolved V genes explain less than half of the discrepancy, and the remainder lacks a known reason. The V and J calls and clone size come from that table; D and trimming were worked out from the DNA. Here the sample has around 250,000 clones; about four fifths occur a single time. The top ten clones comprise less than 4% of the sample.

Collaborating institutions collected whole blood in K2EDTA tubes following their own protocols. Collaborator samples were shipped for TCRbeta analysis as frozen whole blood, isolated PBMCs, or DNA extracted from either sample type. The source of the sample is a study of blood T cell repertoires in COVID-19 (TCRdb year 2020). Regarding the research as a whole: Samples covering the acute and convalescent phases of COVID-19 were provided by collaborators in the United States, Italy and Spain. Sample metadata almost always included a de-identified subject ID, COVID-19 status, age in years and sex. Subjects who had been exposed to COVID-19, were actively infected with it, or had recovered from it provided the deeply sampled blood TCRbeta repertoires that made up the dataset. The repertoires were released in a freely available public database meant as a resource for research on the immune response to SARS-CoV-2. The samples were drawn from two sources: the first 160 participants of the ongoing ImmuneRACE study, and 1,254 subjects contributed by 6 global collaborators. Where available, HLA class I and class II types were taken from metadata supplied by the sample provider and were not determined by assay-based typing. The prospective study material was composed of cDNA or gDNA derived from T cells, B-cell-depleted T cells, or PBMCs. Study-level results and caveats: Clinical and demographic metadata were provided uncurated, with the amount varying by source and participant.

The CDR3 numbers 20 residues from cysteine through phenylalanine. The read is trimmed to its CDR3 DNA, 60 bases read in frame from base 1. The germline V gene specifies KGHDR as CDR1 and SFDVKD as CDR2. Germline trimming: 6 bases from V, 3 bases from J; junction bases outside gene matches: 20. This sequence originates from a woman between 18 and 30 years old with acute or convalescent COVID-19. The sample was peripheral blood. The receptor chain draws on TRBV24-1 and TRBJ2-3, with 10 middle bases fitting TRBD2. The bases read TGTGCCACCAGTCCTACCCCGGGACAGGTGGCTAGCGGGAGAACAGATACGCAGTATTTT. Its protein product is CATSPTPGQVASGRTDTQYF.